This TCR beta chain was identified in a study of cytomegalovirus exposure and HLA in healthy donors. The study, taken as a whole, reports: Testing in vitro showed three CMV-associated chains specific for CMV antigens. In the analysis, some V segments, TRBV6-2 and TRBV6-3 included, were excluded as indistinguishable. Later analysis associated a missense DCLRE1C variant with TCR beta V- and J-gene trimming.

For this clone: Antigen unknown.

The PCR ran on 60 Vbeta and 13 Jbeta primers. Under the authors' procedure: Approximately 11 million shared chains were among the 65 million to 85 million unique TCR beta chains that a later analysis counted. Measured with immunoSEQ multiplex PCR; TCRdb has only the in-frame clones, and not every one. V and J calls and clone size are as listed in that table; D and trimming were resolved from the DNA. Among about 130,000 clones listed, approximately 80% were seen once. CDR1 is SGHRS and CDR2 is YFSETQ in the germline V gene. The junction had 2 bases not matched to a gene; V was cut back by 4 bases and J by 6 bases. CDR3 length: 14 amino acids.

Sequences were obtained from PBMCs. V gene TRBV5-1 combines with J gene TRBJ1-4, with TRBD1 identical over 11 bases. This sequence originates from a girl between 2 and 10 years old in good health and CMV-seronegative. The CDR3 coding sequence is TGCGCCAGCAGCCGGGGACAGGGGGATGAAAAACTGTTTTTT. Its translation is CASSRGQGDEKLFF.